The clone carrying this T cell receptor beta chain was found many times. Its specificity is not known. Building the TCR beta libraries relied on iRepertoire HTBI primers, and CDR3 regions underwent Arm-PCR. TCRdb used MiXCR to reprocess the multiplex PCR reads, holding one entry per CDR3 protein. This table holds around 460,000 distinct CDR3 sequences, 22% found once. The sample originates from a study of regulatory T cells in long-lasting Graves disease. General observations from the study: Favored gene segments in persistent disease were TRBV28, TRBJ1-2 and TRBJ2-5. Sharing of public clonotypes was greater in persistent patients (over 2,500) than in new patients (around 1,000).

Time point indicated: persistent/refractory GD, antithyroid drugs over 5 years with positive TRAb. Extracted PBMC RNA gave rise to the TCR library. Trimming removed 3 bases at V and 5 bases at J, with 11 bases between. The CDR3 runs 13 residues. Looked up from germline, CDR1 is SGHTA and CDR2 is FQGNSA. The TCR comes from a female donor with Graves disease. This chain connects TRBV7-2 to TRBJ2-7; D not resolved. The specimen was peripheral blood mononuclear cells (PBMCs), collected when the disease was refractory, from a patient treated with antithyroid drugs. The CDR3 sequence: CASSFGFQDEQYF. CDR3 sequence (DNA): TGTGCCAGCAGCTTTGGATTCCAAGACGAGCAGTACTTC.